This T cell receptor beta chain was captured in a study of cytomegalovirus exposure and HLA in healthy donors. General study points: In a later analysis, a missense DCLRE1C variant was linked to TCR beta V- and J-gene trimming.

The CDR3 runs 19 residues. The germline V and J ends were trimmed by 0 bases and 0 bases, with 20 bases remaining between them. CDR1 and CDR2 from the germline V gene are SGHRS and YFSETQ. This PCR relied on a set of 60 Vbeta primers and 13 Jbeta primers. Here immunoSEQ multiplex PCR was the method, and the copy in TCRdb shows in-frame clones only, minus some. The table records roughly 130,000 clones, around 76% of them present only once. As to this clone: Its antigen remains unidentified.

The chain combines TRBV5-1 with TRBJ2-3, with a possible D match to TRBD2 (7 bases). The clonotype was recovered from a woman in her forties or fifties in good health and CMV-seronegative. The sample consisted of PBMCs. CDR3 sequence reads: CASSLGGGALATSTDTQYF. CDR3 nucleotides: TGCGCCAGCAGCTTGGGGGGGGGCGCCCTAGCGACTAGCACAGATACGCAGTATTTT.